This TCR beta chain was sequenced in a study of Graves' ophthalmopathy and Graves' hyperthyroidism. The germline gives CDR1 SNHLY, CDR2 FYNNEI. Trimming took off 8 bases at V and 2 bases at J, with 18 bases between the two ends. The CDR3 totals 15 residues. TCR beta CDR3 regions were amplified from RNA transcripts. First-round RT-PCR employed HTBI primers, with a second-round multiplex PCR after it. TCRdb reprocessed the multiplex PCR reads via MiXCR and lists one record per CDR3 protein. The sample lists 170,000 or so distinct CDR3 sequences; under 40% were seen once. This clonotype was counted many times. Disease in donors with ophthalmopathy had moderate-to-severe activity, CAS ≥3, NOSPECS ≥4 and under 3 months' duration.

This chain connects TRBV2 to TRBJ1-1, with a tentative D call TRBD1 (5 bases). The sequencing sample was made of peripheral blood. The clonotype comes from a woman between 40 and 55 years old with Graves' ophthalmopathy. The CDR3 region has the DNA TGTGCCAGCGGAGGGTTATGGGGCCCTAACACTGAAGCTTTCTTT. Residues: CASGGLWGPNTEAFF.